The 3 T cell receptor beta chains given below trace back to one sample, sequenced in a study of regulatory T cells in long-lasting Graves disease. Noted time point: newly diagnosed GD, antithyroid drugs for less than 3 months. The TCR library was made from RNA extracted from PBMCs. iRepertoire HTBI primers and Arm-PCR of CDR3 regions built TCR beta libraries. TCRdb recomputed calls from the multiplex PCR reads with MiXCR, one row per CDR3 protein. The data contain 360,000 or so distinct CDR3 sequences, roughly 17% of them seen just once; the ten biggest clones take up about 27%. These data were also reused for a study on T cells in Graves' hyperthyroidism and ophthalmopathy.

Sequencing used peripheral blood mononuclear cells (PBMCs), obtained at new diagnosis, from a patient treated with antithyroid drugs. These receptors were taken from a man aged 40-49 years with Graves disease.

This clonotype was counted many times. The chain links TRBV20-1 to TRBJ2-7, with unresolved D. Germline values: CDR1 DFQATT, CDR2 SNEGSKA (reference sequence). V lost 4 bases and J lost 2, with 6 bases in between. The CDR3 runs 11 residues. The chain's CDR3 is CSAKRTYEQYF. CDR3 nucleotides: TGCAGTGCTAAACGTACCTACGAGCAGTACTTC.

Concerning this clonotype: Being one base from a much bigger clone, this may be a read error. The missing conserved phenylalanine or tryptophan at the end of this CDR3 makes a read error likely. CDR3 in DNA: TGTGCCAGCAGTGAAGCTGACAGCTCCTACGAGCAGTACCTC. Protein sequence: CASSEADSSYEQYL. This chain uses TRBV6-2 or TRBV6-3 with TRBJ2-7; TRBD1 might be the D (5 bases). This CDR3 has 14 residues. Germline loops: CDR1 MNHEY, CDR2 SVGEGT. Trimming took 5 bases from V and 0 from J, leaving 11 bases between them.

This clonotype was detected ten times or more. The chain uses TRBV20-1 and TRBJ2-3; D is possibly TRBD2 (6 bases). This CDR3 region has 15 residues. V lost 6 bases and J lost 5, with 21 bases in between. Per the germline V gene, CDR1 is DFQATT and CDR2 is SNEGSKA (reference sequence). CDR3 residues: CSAHSRGGEGDTQYF. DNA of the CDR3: TGCAGTGCGCACTCACGGGGCGGGGAAGGAGATACGCAGTATTTT.